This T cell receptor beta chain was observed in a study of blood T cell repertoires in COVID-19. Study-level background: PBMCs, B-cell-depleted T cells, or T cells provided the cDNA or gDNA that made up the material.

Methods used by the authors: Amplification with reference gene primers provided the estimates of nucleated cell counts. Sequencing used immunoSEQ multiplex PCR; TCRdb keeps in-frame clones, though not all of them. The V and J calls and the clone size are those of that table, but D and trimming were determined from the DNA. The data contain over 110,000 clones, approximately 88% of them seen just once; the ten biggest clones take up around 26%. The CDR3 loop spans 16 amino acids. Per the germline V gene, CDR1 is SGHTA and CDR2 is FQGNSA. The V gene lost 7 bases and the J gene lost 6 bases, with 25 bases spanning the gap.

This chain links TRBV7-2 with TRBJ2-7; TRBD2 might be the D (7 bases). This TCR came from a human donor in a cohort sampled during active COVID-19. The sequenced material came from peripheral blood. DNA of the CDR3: TGTGCCAGCACCCCGGGAGGTCCAGGGGCTATTTCCGAGCAGTACTTC. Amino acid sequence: CASTPGGPGAISEQYF.